This T cell receptor (beta chain) originates from a study of response to subunit inactivated influenza vaccine. This clonotype showed up just a few times. As yet, its antigen is unknown. TCRdb itself ran the RT-PCR reads through MiXCR, one entry per CDR3 protein. Here the sample spans hundreds of thousands of distinct CDR3 sequences, 20% to 25% being singletons. Germline V gene sequence: CDR1 SGHTA, CDR2 FQGNSA. CDR3 length: 16 amino acids. J was trimmed by 6 bases and V by 0 bases; bases with no gene match: 6. Notes on the study in general: Researchers suggested that each seasonal influenza vaccination recruits few new T cells.

This sample comprised PBMCs from blood, obtained about 19 months after vaccination. This clonotype was obtained from a man between 50 and 75 years old who received an inactivated influenza vaccine. The chain couples TRBV7-2 to TRBJ1-2; TRBD1 matches at 11 bases. The CDR3 reads CASSLAGTGGSHGYTF. The CDR3 DNA sequence: TGTGCCAGCAGCTTAGCAGGGACAGGGGGTAGTCATGGCTACACCTTC.